What follows are 32 T cell receptor beta chains derived from one specimen sequenced in a study of response to subunit inactivated influenza vaccine. One entry per CDR3 protein results from TCRdb running MiXCR on the RT-PCR reads. Of about 190,000 distinct CDR3 sequences in the sample, roughly an eighth were seen once. The sample in question was CD8+ T cells sorted from PBMCs, obtained more than 4 days after vaccination. All receptors derive from a man in his forties or fifties who received an inactivated influenza vaccine.

The sample holds a few counts of this clonotype. The rearrangement joins TRBV10-3 to TRBJ1-2; tentatively, D is TRBD1 (6 bases). Germline V gene data show CDR1 as ENHRY and CDR2 as SYGVKD. Trimming removed 1 base at V and 0 bases at J, with 21 bases between. CDR3 size: 19 residues. DNA for the CDR3: TGTGCCATCAGTGAGTTGGGGGCAGAAGGGTTGAGAGCTAACTATGGCTACACCTTC. Translation gives CAISELGAEGLRANYGYTF.

This chain connects TRBV7-9 to TRBJ1-4, with D hard to call. Trimming stripped 1 base from V and 4 bases from J, with 10 bases between. The germline V gene encodes CDR1 SEHNR and CDR2 FQNEAQ (reference sequence). The CDR3 spans 15 residues. CDR3 in DNA: TGTGCCAGCAGCTTAGGCAGACCCAATAATGAAAAACTGTTTTTT. It specifies CASSLGRPNNEKLFF.

This clonotype rates as medium-sized. This chain connects TRBV7-9 to TRBJ2-7; D is undetermined. The CDR3 has 12 residues. Germline lookup yields CDR1 SEHNR and CDR2 FQNEAQ (reference sequence). V lost 3 bases to trimming and J lost 3 bases, with 6 bases between them. Written as DNA, the CDR3 is TGTGCCAGCAGCTTTCTTAGCTACGAGCAGTACTTC. The encoded protein is CASSFLSYEQYF.

This clonotype has at least ten counts. The chain carries TRBV20-1 and TRBJ2-2; 7 bases are shared with TRBD2. Germline-derived CDR1 and CDR2 are DFQATT and SNEGSKA (reference sequence). V trimming: 1 base; J trimming: 6 bases; junction bases outside the gene matches: 5. The CDR3 loop spans 14 amino acids. The CDR3 spells CSARVEGGPGELFF. CDR3 bases: TGCAGTGCTAGAGTTGAGGGAGGGCCCGGGGAGCTGTTTTTT.

This clonotype was observed a few times. This chain connects TRBV11-2 to TRBJ2-7; D may be TRBD1 (5 bases). Germline CDR1 SGHAT, CDR2 FQNNGV. V was cut by 1 base and J by 1 base, with 14 bases left in between. The CDR3 contains 16 residues. The DNA of the CDR3 is TGTGCCAGCAGCTTAGGATTCGTAGGGGCGTCCTACGAGCAGTACTTC. Translating it yields CASSLGFVGASYEQYF.

This clonotype was seen at least ten times. The chain uses TRBV4-2 and TRBJ2-2; D is unclear. V gave up 4 bases and J gave up 3 bases, with 9 bases separating them. Germline values: CDR1 LGHNA, CDR2 YNFKEQ. This CDR3 is 14 amino acids long. CDR3 coding DNA: TGTGCCAGCAGCCGTAGTTGGGACACCGGGGAGCTGTTTTTT. It translates to CASSRSWDTGELFF.

This clonotype was found a few times. The rearrangement links TRBV6-4 to TRBJ2-1; D perhaps matches TRBD2 (6 bases). V was trimmed by 2 bases and J by 5 bases, leaving 13 bases between them. Germline loops: CDR1 MRHNA, CDR2 SNTAGT. The CDR3 has 15 residues. The chain's CDR3 is CASSDVPGADNEQFF. The CDR3 coding sequence is TGTGCCAGCAGTGACGTGCCGGGAGCCGACAATGAGCAGTTCTTC.

This rearrangement joins TRBV28 to TRBJ2-7; D ambiguous. The CDR3 spans 13 residues. V was clipped by 7 bases and J by 4 bases, with 14 bases between them. Per germline, CDR1 MDHEN and CDR2 SYDVKM. DNA for the CDR3: TGTGCCAGCAAGCCAGGTACATTGTACGAGCAGTACTTC. It specifies CASKPGTLYEQYF.

The chain employs TRBV7-8 and TRBJ2-7, with TRBD2 as a possible D gene (6 bases). The CDR3 is 16 residues long. In germline, CDR1 is SGHVS, CDR2 FQNEAQ. V was trimmed by 4 bases and J by 1 base, leaving 17 bases between them. CDR3 loop: CASSSRLGGRSYEQYF. DNA of the CDR3: TGTGCCAGCAGCTCCCGACTAGGCGGGCGGTCCTACGAGCAGTACTTC.

This clonotype was detected a few times. This sequence joins TRBV4-1 and TRBJ2-3, with D possibly being TRBD1 or TRBD2 (5 bases each). The V and J ends lost 0 bases and 2 bases respectively, with 12 bases between them. Germline lookup yields CDR1 MGHRA and CDR2 YSYEKL. CDR3 length equals 16 residues. The CDR3 sequence is CASSQDMGVVTDTQYF. CDR3 sequence (DNA): TGCGCCAGCAGCCAAGATATGGGGGTCGTCACAGATACGCAGTATTTT.

This clonotype was seen only a few times. V is TRBV20-1 and J is TRBJ2-7; D gene ambiguous. Trimming took off 3 bases at V and 0 bases at J, with 12 bases between the two ends. Per germline, CDR1 DFQATT and CDR2 SNEGSKA (reference sequence). The CDR3 runs to 14 residues. The CDR3 loop reads CSASRVPSSYEQYF. Here the CDR3 DNA reads TGCAGTGCTAGTAGGGTTCCGAGCTCCTACGAGCAGTACTTC.

This clonotype was seen more than once but under ten times. The chain joins TRBV4-1 to TRBJ2-7; 12 bases are shared with TRBD2. Germline CDR1 MGHRA, CDR2 YSYEKL. V shed 2 bases, J shed 3 bases, and the junction held 2 bases outside the gene matches. The CDR3 totals 15 residues. For the CDR3, the DNA is TGCGCCAGCAGCCAACGGACTAGCGGGATCTACGAGCAGTACTTC. It encodes CASSQRTSGIYEQYF.

This clonotype came up a few times. The V and J genes are TRBV14 and TRBJ2-5; D is ambiguous. The CDR3 length is 14 residues. V lost 3 bases to trimming and J lost 1 base, with 9 bases between them. Looked up from germline, CDR1 is SGHDN and CDR2 is FVKESK. CDR3 in DNA: TGTGCCAGCAGCCAGCACAGTCCCCAAGAGACCCAGTACTTC. Translating gives CASSQHSPQETQYF.

This clonotype was counted only a few times. The chain employs TRBV6-2 or TRBV6-3 and TRBJ2-4; D gene uncertain. Germline V gene lookup returns CDR1 MNHEY and CDR2 SVGEGT. The CDR3 runs 14 residues. V was cut by 7 bases and J by 1 base, with 11 bases left in between. This CDR3 reads CASNHVLAKNIQYF. In DNA form, the CDR3 reads TGTGCCAGCAACCACGTTCTGGCCAAAAACATTCAGTACTTC.

This clonotype was picked up a small number of times. The chain uses TRBV28 and TRBJ2-7; D ambiguous. V dropped 3 bases and J dropped 2 bases, with 14 bases sitting between them. This CDR3 has 15 amino acids. Germline V lookup: CDR1 MDHEN, CDR2 SYDVKM. This chain's CDR3 is CASSFGPLAAYEQYF. Here the CDR3 DNA reads TGTGCCAGCAGTTTTGGCCCTTTGGCAGCCTACGAGCAGTACTTC.

This clonotype has only a few counts. This chain connects TRBV5-6 to TRBJ2-4, with D tentatively TRBD1 or TRBD2 (5 bases each). Between the trimmed V and J ends, which lost 3 bases and 4 bases, there was a span of 17 bases. The length of the CDR3 is 16 residues. CDR1 and CDR2 from the germline V gene are SGHDT and YYEEEE. CDR3 region: CASSSGRVWGKNIQYF. As DNA, the CDR3 is TGTGCCAGCAGCTCGGGCCGAGTCTGGGGGAAAAACATTCAGTACTTC. Based on the CDR3 plus reference TRBV5-6 and TRBJ2-4, the full variable domain is DAGVTQSPTHLIKTRGQQVTLRCSPKSGHDTVSWYQQALGQGPQFIFQYYEEEERQRGNFPDRFSGHQFPNYSSELNVNALLLGDSALYLCASSSGRVWGKNIQYFGAGTRLSVL.

This sequence joins TRBV7-9 and TRBJ2-7, with 9 bases lining up with TRBD1. V dropped 3 bases and J dropped 3; count of bases not matched to a gene: 9. The CDR3 consists of 16 residues. Germline V gene sequence: CDR1 SEHNR, CDR2 FQNEAQ (reference sequence). The CDR3 sequence is CASSFTRDRDIYEQYF. In nucleotides, the CDR3 is TGTGCCAGCAGCTTCACCCGGGACAGGGATATCTACGAGCAGTACTTC.

This clonotype was seen ten or more times. The chain has TRBV4-1 and TRBJ2-7, with D possibly being TRBD1 (5 bases). Germline V CDR1 and CDR2: MGHRA, YSYEKL. V shed 2 bases and J shed 2 bases, with 16 bases lying between them. The CDR3 length is 16 residues. CDR3 in amino acids: CASSQHRRNEAYEQYF. The CDR3 region has the DNA TGCGCCAGCAGCCAACACAGGAGAAACGAGGCCTACGAGCAGTACTTC.

This clonotype was recorded many times. The chain joins TRBV7-8 to TRBJ2-3; D remains unclear. The CDR3 sequence is 14 residues long. V was clipped by 0 bases and J by 2 bases, with 6 bases between them. Germline-derived CDR1 and CDR2 are SGHVS and FQNEAQ. CDR3 residues: CASSLALATDTQYF. The CDR3 nucleotides read TGTGCCAGCAGCTTAGCGCTGGCCACAGATACGCAGTATTTT.

Written as DNA, the CDR3 is TGTGCCAGCAGCGGGGGCCTTGTGTCCACTGAAGCTTTCTTT. Amino acids: CASSGGLVSTEAFF. This chain joins TRBV9 and TRBJ1-1; possibly TRBD1 for D (5 bases). The CDR3 sequence is 14 residues long. Germline V CDR1 and CDR2: SGDLS, YYNGEE. Trimming cost V 3 bases and J 4 bases, with 13 bases left between them.

This clonotype was counted many times. The chain carries TRBV7-8 and TRBJ2-2, with D possibly TRBD2 on 5 matching bases. V lost 0 bases and J 5 bases, leaving 13 bases between the germline ends. Germline V gene data show CDR1 as SGHVS and CDR2 as FQNEAQ. The CDR3 is made up of 16 amino acids. CDR3 bases: TGTGCCAGCAGCTTAGCAAGCGGTGCTGGGACCGGGGAGCTGTTTTTT. Protein product: CASSLASGAGTGELFF.

This clonotype has just a few counts. This rearrangement joins TRBV7-9 to TRBJ2-7; weak D call: TRBD1 (6 bases). The V end lost 4 bases, the J end lost 3 bases, and 16 bases lay between the germline ends. Germline V gene sequence: CDR1 SEHNR, CDR2 FQNEAQ (reference sequence). There are 15 residues in the CDR3. The CDR3 is CASSWDIPAGYEQYF. CDR3 in DNA: TGTGCCAGCAGCTGGGACATCCCGGCGGGCTACGAGCAGTACTTC. Full variable domain (outside the CDR3, taken from reference TRBV7-9 and TRBJ2-7): DTGVSQNPRHKITKRGQNVTFRCDPISEHNRLYWYRQTLGQGPEFLTYFQNEAQLEKSRLLSDRFSAERPKGSFSTLEIQRTEQGDSAMYLCASSWDIPAGYEQYFGPGTRLTVT.

The CDR3 spells CASSPDRGRGYYEQYF. CDR3 DNA sequence: TGTGCCAGCAGCCCAGACAGGGGCAGAGGCTACTACGAGCAGTACTTC. The chain has TRBV7-9 and TRBJ2-7; 8 bases map to TRBD1. Germline V gives CDR1 SEHNR, CDR2 FQNEAQ (reference sequence). V lost 5 bases, J lost 3 bases, and 12 bases stayed unmatched. This CDR3 is built from 16 residues.

The chain has TRBV11-1 and TRBJ1-1, with 9 nucleotides matching TRBD1. The CDR3 loop spans 15 amino acids. The V segment lost 5 bases and the J segment 1 base; nucleotides outside the gene matches: 5. Germline CDR1 and CDR2: SGHAT and FQDESV (reference sequence). The CDR3 spells CASSPWTGANTEAFF. CDR3 DNA sequence: TGTGCCAGCAGCCCTTGGACAGGGGCGAACACTGAAGCTTTCTTT.

This clonotype has just a few counts. The chain links TRBV3-1 to TRBJ1-1; TRBD1 is a possible D gene (6 bases). Looked up from germline, CDR1 is LGHDT and CDR2 is YNNKEL (reference sequence). The CDR3 totals 13 residues. Trimming stripped 0 bases from V and 4 bases from J, with 6 bases between. The CDR3 protein is CASSQDRGTEAFF. The CDR3 bases are TGTGCCAGCAGCCAAGACAGGGGCACTGAAGCTTTCTTT.

This clonotype has just a few counts. The chain couples TRBV20-1 to TRBJ2-4, with D possibly being TRBD1 (5 bases). Germline V gene lookup returns CDR1 DFQATT and CDR2 SNEGSKA (reference sequence). The CDR3 is 15 residues long. The V end was cut by 5 bases, the J end by 0 bases, with 14 bases between. CDR3 loop: CSARTGDLAKNIQYF. In nucleotides, the CDR3 is TGCAGTGCTCGAACAGGAGACCTAGCCAAAAACATTCAGTACTTC.

The rearrangement joins TRBV5-6 to TRBJ2-2; 7 positions match TRBD2. Germline trimming cut 4 bases from V and 3 bases from J; bases unmatched to any gene: 9. The V gene's germline CDR1 is SGHDT and CDR2 YYEEEE. CDR3 length: 16 amino acids. CDR3 in DNA: TGTGCCAGCAGCGCTGTTGCGGGAGCCTACACCGGGGAGCTGTTTTTT. Translation gives CASSAVAGAYTGELFF. Supplemented by reference TRBV5-6 and TRBJ2-2, the full variable domain reads DAGVTQSPTHLIKTRGQQVTLRCSPKSGHDTVSWYQQALGQGPQFIFQYYEEEERQRGNFPDRFSGHQFPNYSSELNVNALLLGDSALYLCASSAVAGAYTGELFFGEGSRLTVL.

This clonotype was seen only a few times. V gene TRBV5-6 combines with J gene TRBJ2-1; a weak D match, TRBD2 (6 bases). The CDR3 contains 14 residues. V was pared by 7 bases and J by 5 bases, with 16 bases between. Germline V gene data show CDR1 as SGHDT and CDR2 as YYEEEE. CDR3 residues: CASCGTGVNNEQFF. The CDR3 coding sequence is TGTGCCAGCTGCGGGACTGGCGTTAACAATGAGCAGTTCTTC.

The genes are TRBV4-1 and TRBJ2-1; D ambiguous. This CDR3 comprises 12 residues. Germline assignment: CDR1 MGHRA and CDR2 YSYEKL. The V end lost 4 bases, the J end lost 10 bases, and 11 bases lay between the germline ends. The CDR3 DNA follows: TGCGCCAGCAGCCTACACTTTGGGGAGCAGTTCTTC. Amino acids: CASSLHFGEQFF.

The CDR3 is CASSEAGDRGIYGYTF. DNA for the CDR3: TGTGCCAGCAGTGAAGCTGGGGACAGGGGAATCTATGGCTACACCTTC. The gene calls are TRBV2 and TRBJ1-2; 10 bases fit TRBD1. After removal of 0 bases from V and 4 bases from J, the junction contained 5 bases not matched to a gene. This CDR3 is 16 amino acids long. Germline V gene data show CDR1 as SNHLY and CDR2 as FYNNEI.

The chain links TRBV28 to TRBJ2-7, with D possibly being TRBD1 (6 bases). The germline gives CDR1 MDHEN, CDR2 SYDVKM. This CDR3 is 15 amino acids long. V gave up 4 bases and J gave up 2 bases, with 15 bases separating them. The CDR3 spells CASSSETGAPYEQYF. In DNA form, the CDR3 reads TGTGCCAGCAGTTCCGAGACAGGAGCCCCCTACGAGCAGTACTTC.

The chain has TRBV6-5 and TRBJ2-5; D possibly corresponds to TRBD1 (5 bases). V was cut by 0 bases and J by 2 bases, with 10 bases left in between. CDR1 is MNHEY and CDR2 is SVGAGI in the germline V gene. The CDR3 is made up of 15 amino acids. The CDR3 DNA follows: TGTGCCAGCAGTTACTCGTGGGCAGGGCAAGAGACCCAGTACTTC. This translates into CASSYSWAGQETQYF.